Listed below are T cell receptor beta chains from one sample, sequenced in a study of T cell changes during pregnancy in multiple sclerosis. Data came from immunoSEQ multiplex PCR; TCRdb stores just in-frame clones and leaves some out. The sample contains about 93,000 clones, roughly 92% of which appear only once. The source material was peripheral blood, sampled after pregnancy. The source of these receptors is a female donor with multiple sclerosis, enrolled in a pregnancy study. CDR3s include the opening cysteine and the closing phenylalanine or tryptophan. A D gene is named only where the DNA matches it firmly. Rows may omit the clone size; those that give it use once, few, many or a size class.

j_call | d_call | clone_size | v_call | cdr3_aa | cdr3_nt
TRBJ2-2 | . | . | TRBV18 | CASSPRPGSKDTGELFF | TGTGCCAGCTCACCCCGCCCGGGAAGTAAAGACACCGGGGAGCTGTTTTTT
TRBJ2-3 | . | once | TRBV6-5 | CASSYSVTTQRDTQYF | TGTGCCAGCAGTTACTCGGTTACTACCCAGAGAGATACGCAGTATTTT
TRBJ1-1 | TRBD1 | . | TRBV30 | CAWMLSTGRAFF | TGTGCCTGGATGCTTTCGACAGGGCGAGCTTTCTTT
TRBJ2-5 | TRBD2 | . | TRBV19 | CASSMFASGETQYF | TGTGCCAGTAGTATGTTTGCTAGCGGAGAGACCCAGTACTTC
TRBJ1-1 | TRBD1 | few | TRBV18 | CASSPDREAEAFF | TGTGCCAGCTCACCCGACAGGGAGGCTGAAGCTTTCTTT
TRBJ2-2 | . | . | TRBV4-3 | CASSPPWSTNTGELFF | TGCGCCAGCAGCCCCCCCTGGAGTACGAACACCGGGGAGCTGTTTTTT
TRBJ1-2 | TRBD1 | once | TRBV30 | CAWTGDRGRNGYTF | TGTGCCTGGACTGGGGACAGGGGCAGGAATGGCTACACCTTC
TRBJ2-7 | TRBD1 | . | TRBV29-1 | CSVGGDRGHEQYF | TGCAGCGTGGGGGGGGACAGGGGCCACGAGCAGTACTTC
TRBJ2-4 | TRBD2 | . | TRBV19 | CASNDGLAGGRDIQYF | TGTGCCTCGAACGATGGGCTAGCGGGGGGCAGGGACATTCAGTACTTC
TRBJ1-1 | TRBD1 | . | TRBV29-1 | CSVVELFKRDRISMNTEAFF | TGCAGCGTTGTTGAATTGTTTAAACGGGACAGGATTTCCATGAACACTGAAGCTTTCTTT
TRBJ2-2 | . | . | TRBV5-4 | CATHWGAGELFF | TGTGCCACCCACTGGGGGGCCGGGGAGCTGTTTTTT
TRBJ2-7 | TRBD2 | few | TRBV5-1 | CASSLEAAGLAGNEQYF | TGCGCCAGCAGCTTGGAGGCGGCAGGACTAGCGGGAAACGAGCAGTACTTC
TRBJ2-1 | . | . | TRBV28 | CASSASRDRTYNEQFF | TGTGCCAGCAGTGCCTCCCGGGATCGCACCTACAATGAGCAGTTCTTC
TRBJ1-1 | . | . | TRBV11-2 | CASSLVSFSTEAFF | TGTGCCAGCAGCTTAGTTTCATTCAGCACTGAAGCTTTCTTT
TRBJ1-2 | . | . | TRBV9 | CASSVETGLRGYTF | TGTGCCAGCAGCGTAGAAACAGGGCTCCGCGGCTACACCTTC
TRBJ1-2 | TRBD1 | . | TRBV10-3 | CAISPGTGADGYTF | TGTGCCATCAGTCCCGGGACAGGGGCCGATGGCTACACCTTC
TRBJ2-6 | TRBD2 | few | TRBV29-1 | CSVSSGVLSGANVLTF | TGCAGCGTTTCAAGCGGGGTCCTCTCTGGGGCCAACGTCCTGACTTTC
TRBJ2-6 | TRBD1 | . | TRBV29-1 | CSAASDRGGVGANVLTF | TGCAGCGCGGCTTCGGACAGGGGTGGGGTTGGGGCCAACGTCCTGACTTTC
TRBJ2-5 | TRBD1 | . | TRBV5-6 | CASSLLTGGIGETQYF | TGTGCCAGCAGCCTCCTGACAGGGGGTATTGGAGAGACCCAGTACTTC
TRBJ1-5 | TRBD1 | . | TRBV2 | CASGDSVGTGGRAPQHF | TGTGCCAGCGGAGACAGCGTGGGGACAGGGGGTCGAGCTCCCCAGCATTTT
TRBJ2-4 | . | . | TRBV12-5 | CASGLPPNIQYF | TGTGCTAGTGGTTTGCCCCCGAACATTCAGTACTTC
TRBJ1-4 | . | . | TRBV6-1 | CASFWDMANEKLFF | TGTGCCAGCTTTTGGGACATGGCTAATGAAAAACTGTTTTTT
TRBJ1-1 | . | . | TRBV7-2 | CASSPGGGETARKMAFF | TGTGCCAGCAGCCCAGGCGGGGGGGAGACTGCTAGAAAAATGGCTTTCTTT
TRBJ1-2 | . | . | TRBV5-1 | CASSLGVALSDYGYTF | TGCGCCAGCAGCTTAGGGGTGGCCCTCTCCGACTATGGCTACACCTTC
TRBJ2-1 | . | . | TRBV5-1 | CASSLGDTYNEQFF | TGCGCCAGCAGCTTGGGGGACACCTACAATGAGCAGTTCTTC
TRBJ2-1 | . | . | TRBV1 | CTSSQVGTSGKETAYNEQFF | TGCACCAGCAGCCAGGTAGGGACTAGCGGGAAGGAAACAGCCTACAATGAGCAGTTCTTC
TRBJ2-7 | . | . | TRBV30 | CAWSPGWSYEQYF | TGTGCCTGGAGCCCAGGGTGGTCCTACGAGCAGTACTTC
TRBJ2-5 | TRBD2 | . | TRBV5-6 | CASSPGGQGIAGAETQYF | TGTGCCAGCAGCCCGGGAGGCCAGGGTATAGCGGGAGCAGAGACCCAGTACTTC
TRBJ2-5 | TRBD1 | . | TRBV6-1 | CASSEPTGQGRRETQYF | TGTGCCAGCAGTGAACCCACGGGACAGGGGAGAAGAGAGACCCAGTACTTC
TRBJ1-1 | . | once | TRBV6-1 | CASSGPTGSTEAFF | TGTGCCAGCAGTGGCCCCACAGGGTCCACTGAAGCTTTCTTT
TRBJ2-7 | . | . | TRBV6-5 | CASSYSIVAEQYF | TGTGCCAGCAGTTACTCGATCGTGGCCGAGCAGTACTTC
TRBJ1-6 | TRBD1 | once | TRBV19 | CASTRTGEGSPLHF | TGTGCCAGTACCAGGACAGGGGAGGGTTCACCCCTCCACTTT
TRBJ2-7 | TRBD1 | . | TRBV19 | CASSIKQGAFHEQYF | TGTGCCAGTAGTATTAAGCAGGGGGCTTTCCACGAGCAGTACTTC
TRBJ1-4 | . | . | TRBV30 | CAWSPGEKLFF | TGTGCCTGGAGCCCGGGAGAAAAACTGTTTTTT
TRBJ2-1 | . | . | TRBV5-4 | CASSVGHNSYNEQFF | TGTGCCAGCAGCGTGGGACATAACTCCTACAATGAGCAGTTCTTC
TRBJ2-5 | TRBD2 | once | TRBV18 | CASSPRTSGVETQYF | TGTGCCAGCTCACCGAGGACTAGCGGGGTGGAGACCCAGTACTTC
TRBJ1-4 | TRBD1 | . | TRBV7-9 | CASSFDRGIGEKLFF | TGTGCCAGCAGCTTCGACAGGGGGATCGGTGAAAAACTGTTTTTT
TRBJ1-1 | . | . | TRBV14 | CASSHYRDIAEAFF | TGTGCCAGCAGCCATTACAGGGATATTGCTGAAGCTTTCTTT
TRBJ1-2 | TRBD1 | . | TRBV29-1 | CSVEGGQADYGYTF | TGCAGCGTTGAAGGGGGACAGGCGGACTATGGCTACACCTTC
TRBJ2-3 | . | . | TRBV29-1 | CSVETEATDTQYF | TGCAGCGTTGAAACAGAAGCCACAGATACGCAGTATTTT
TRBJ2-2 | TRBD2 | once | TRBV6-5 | CASSLTSGNTGELFF | TGTGCCAGCAGTTTGACTAGCGGGAACACCGGGGAGCTGTTTTTT
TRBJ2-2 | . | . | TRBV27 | CASSFRSYSTTGELFF | TGTGCCAGCAGTTTCCGAAGTTACTCGACTACCGGGGAGCTGTTTTTT
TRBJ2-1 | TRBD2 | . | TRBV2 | CASSEGRTSRYNEQFF | TGTGCCAGCAGTGAAGGAAGGACTAGCCGCTACAATGAGCAGTTCTTC
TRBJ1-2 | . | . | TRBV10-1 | CASSGDYGYTF | TGCGCCAGCAGTGGAGATTATGGCTACACCTTC
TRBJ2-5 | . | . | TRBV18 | CASSPKGVSSGGETQYF | TGTGCCAGCTCACCAAAAGGAGTGTCCTCCGGAGGGGAGACCCAGTACTTC
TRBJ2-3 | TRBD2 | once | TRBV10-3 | CAISDGRESTDTQYF | TGTGCCATCAGTGATGGGCGGGAGAGCACAGATACGCAGTATTTT
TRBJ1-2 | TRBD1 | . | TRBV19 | CATVGPRQGRDYGYTF | TGTGCCACCGTGGGACCCAGACAGGGGAGGGACTATGGCTACACCTTC
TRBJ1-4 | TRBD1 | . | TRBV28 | CASGETGGGGSNEKLFF | TGTGCCAGCGGAGAGACAGGGGGCGGAGGGTCTAATGAAAAACTGTTTTTT
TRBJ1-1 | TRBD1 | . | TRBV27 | CASSWKRGQGASTEAFF | TGTGCCAGCAGTTGGAAAAGGGGACAGGGGGCGAGTACTGAAGCTTTCTTT
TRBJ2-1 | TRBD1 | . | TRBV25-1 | CASSEYGTGRDNEQFF | TGTGCCAGCAGTGAATACGGGACAGGGAGGGACAATGAGCAGTTCTTC
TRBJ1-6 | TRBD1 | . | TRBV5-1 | CASRLLVGQGDNSPLHF | TGCGCCAGCAGGCTATTGGTTGGACAGGGGGACAATTCACCCCTCCACTTT
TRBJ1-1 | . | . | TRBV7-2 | CASSLDPIRSGFLNTEAFF | TGTGCCAGCAGCTTAGACCCCATCCGTTCCGGTTTCCTGAACACTGAAGCTTTCTTT